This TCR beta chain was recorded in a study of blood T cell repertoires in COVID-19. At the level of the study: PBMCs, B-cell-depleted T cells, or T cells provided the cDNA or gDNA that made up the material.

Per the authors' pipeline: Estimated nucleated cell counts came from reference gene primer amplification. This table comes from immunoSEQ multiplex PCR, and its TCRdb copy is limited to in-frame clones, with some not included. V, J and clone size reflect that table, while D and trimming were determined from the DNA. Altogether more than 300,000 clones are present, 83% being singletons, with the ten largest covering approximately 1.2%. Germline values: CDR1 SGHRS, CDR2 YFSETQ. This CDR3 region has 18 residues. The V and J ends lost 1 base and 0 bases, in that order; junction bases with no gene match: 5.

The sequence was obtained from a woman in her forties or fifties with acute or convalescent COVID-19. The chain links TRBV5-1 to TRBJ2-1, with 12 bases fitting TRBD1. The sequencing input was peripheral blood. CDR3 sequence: CASSLRGTGGVSYNEQFF. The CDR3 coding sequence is TGCGCCAGCAGCTTGCGGGGGACAGGGGGCGTCTCCTACAATGAGCAGTTCTTC.